This T cell receptor beta chain was observed in a study of vaccination effects on CD4 cells after COVID-19. Sequenced by immunoSEQ multiplex PCR; TCRdb stores in-frame clones only, minus some. The table has 20,000 to 25,000 clones, about four fifths seen once; the top ten hold around 6%. This clone is deemed medium-sized. What it binds is not known. The V end lost 2 bases, the J end lost 2 bases, and 10 bases lay between the germline ends. Germline values: CDR1 SGHDT, CDR2 YYEEEE. CDR3 size: 14 residues. After expansion with viral peptide pools in the ViraFEST assay, antigen-specific CD4+ T cells were sequenced. The authors isolated CD4+ T cells after around 9 days of culture. BNT162b2 vaccine or mRNA-1273 vaccine was given to participants in two doses. Cultivation was performed at a few million PBMC per well with 10 IU/ml IL-2 and 10 ug/ml peptides added.

The V and J genes are TRBV5-6 and TRBJ2-5; D may be TRBD1 or TRBD2 (6 bases each). The receptor was isolated from a human donor who received a COVID-19 vaccine. Some clones in this sample may be carry-over from other donors' samples. The source was CD4+ T cells from PBMCs cultured with SARS-CoV-2 spike peptides, collected after COVID-19 vaccination. The CDR3 coding sequence is TGTGCCAGCAGCTTCGGGGGCTGGCAAGAGACCCAGTACTTC. As protein: CASSFGGWQETQYF. The whole variable domain, remainder taken from reference TRBV5-6 and TRBJ2-5, is DAGVTQSPTHLIKTRGQQVTLRCSPKSGHDTVSWYQQALGQGPQFIFQYYEEEERQRGNFPDRFSGHQFPNYSSELNVNALLLGDSALYLCASSFGGWQETQYFGPGTRLLVL.